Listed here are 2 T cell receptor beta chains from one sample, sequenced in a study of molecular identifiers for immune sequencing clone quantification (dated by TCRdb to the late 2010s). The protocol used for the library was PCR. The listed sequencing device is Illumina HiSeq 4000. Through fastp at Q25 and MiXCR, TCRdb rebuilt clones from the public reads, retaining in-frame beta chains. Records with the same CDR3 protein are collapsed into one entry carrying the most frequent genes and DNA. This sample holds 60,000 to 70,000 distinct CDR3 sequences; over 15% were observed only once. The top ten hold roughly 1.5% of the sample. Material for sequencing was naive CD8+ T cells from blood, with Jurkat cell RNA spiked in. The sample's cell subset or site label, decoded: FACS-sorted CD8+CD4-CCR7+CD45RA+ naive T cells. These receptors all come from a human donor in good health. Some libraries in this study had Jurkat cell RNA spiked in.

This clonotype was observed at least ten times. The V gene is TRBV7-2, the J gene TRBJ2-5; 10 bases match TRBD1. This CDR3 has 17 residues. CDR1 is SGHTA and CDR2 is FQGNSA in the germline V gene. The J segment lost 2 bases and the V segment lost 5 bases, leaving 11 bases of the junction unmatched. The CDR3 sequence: CASSPRDRGIFQETQYF. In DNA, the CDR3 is TGTGCCAGCAGCCCTCGGGACAGGGGAATATTTCAAGAGACCCAGTACTTC.

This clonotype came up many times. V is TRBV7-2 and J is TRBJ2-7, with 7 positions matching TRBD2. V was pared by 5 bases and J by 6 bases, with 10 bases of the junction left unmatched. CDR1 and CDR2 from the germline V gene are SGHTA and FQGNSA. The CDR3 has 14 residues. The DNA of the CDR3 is TGTGCCAGCAGCCACCCGGGGGGAGTTAGCGAGCAGTACTTC. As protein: CASSHPGGVSEQYF.